The 30 T cell receptor beta chains below were found in one sample sequenced in a study of shared clonotypes between healthy human individuals. Sequencing used immunoSEQ multiplex PCR; TCRdb keeps in-frame clones, though not all of them. The table has roughly 590,000 clones, 95% to 96% seen once. Naive CD8 cells comprised CD45RO-negative, CCR7-positively selected cells, excluding terminally differentiated effector memory CD45RA+ cells. Sequenced: naive CD8+ T cells sorted from blood. Receptor source: a woman younger than 45 in good health.

The rearrangement joins TRBV7-9 to TRBJ2-1; D perhaps matches TRBD2 (5 bases). The CDR3 has 16 amino acids. V dropped 5 bases and J dropped 0 bases, with 14 bases sitting between them. The germline V gene encodes CDR1 SEHNR and CDR2 FQNEAQ (reference sequence). This CDR3 is CASSPEGSDSYNEQFF. The CDR3, as DNA: TGTGCCAGCAGCCCCGAGGGTAGCGACTCCTACAATGAGCAGTTCTTC.

This chain uses TRBV5-1 with TRBJ1-1; 9 positions match TRBD1. Germline-derived CDR1 and CDR2 are SGHRS and YFSETQ. CDR3 length equals 14 residues. The V and J ends lost 4 bases and 4 bases, in that order; junction bases with no gene match: 5. The CDR3 is CASSTGGESTEAFF. Here the CDR3 DNA reads TGCGCCAGCAGCACAGGGGGCGAGAGCACTGAAGCTTTCTTT.

This clone was recorded only once. The J gene is TRBJ2-1, the V gene TRBV4-1, with 14 nucleotides matching TRBD2. The CDR3 has 16 amino acids. The germline gives CDR1 MGHRA, CDR2 YSYEKL. V shed 1 base and J 12 bases; nucleotides not matched to a gene: 8. CDR3 bases: TGCGCCAGCAGCCAAGGACTAGCGGGGGGGACAATGAGGCAGTTCTTC. Its translation is CASSQGLAGGTMRQFF.

The chain carries TRBV28 and TRBJ1-5; the D gene is possibly TRBD1 (5 bases). The CDR3 sequence is 15 residues long. Looked up from germline, CDR1 is MDHEN and CDR2 is SYDVKM. Trimming removed 5 bases at V and 4 bases at J, with 15 bases between. CDR3: CASSPGLRGNQPQHF. The CDR3 coding sequence is TGTGCCAGCAGTCCAGGGTTACGGGGGAATCAGCCCCAGCATTTT.

In nucleotides, the CDR3 is TGTGCCAGTAACGACGGTCAATCCTACGAGCAGTACTTC. Amino acids: CASNDGQSYEQYF. The V and J genes are TRBV19 and TRBJ2-7; D unresolved. Germline V gives CDR1 LNHDA, CDR2 SQIVND (reference sequence). Trimming removed 7 bases at V and 1 base at J, with 11 bases between. CDR3 length: 13 amino acids.

The CDR3 DNA reads TGTGCCAGCAGTGATGTTGTTAGCGAGATTTACAATGAGCAGTTCTTC. This translates into CASSDVVSEIYNEQFF. The chain employs TRBV2 and TRBJ2-1, with D tentatively TRBD2 (5 bases). CDR3 size: 16 residues. Trimming cost V 3 bases and J 4 bases, with 16 bases left between them. Germline values: CDR1 SNHLY, CDR2 FYNNEI.

V is TRBV11-2 and J is TRBJ1-1, with unresolved D. V lost 6 bases and J 0 bases, leaving 5 bases between the germline ends. Germline loops: CDR1 SGHAT, CDR2 FQNNGV. CDR3 length: 12 residues. The CDR3 here is CASRRMNTEAFF. CDR3 DNA: TGTGCCAGCAGACGGATGAACACTGAAGCTTTCTTT.

This clone has just one count. V and J are TRBV10-1 and TRBJ2-7, with 7 bases fitting TRBD2. Trimming cost V 6 bases and J 2 bases; bases outside gene matches: 4. Germline V lookup: CDR1 WNHNN, CDR2 SYGVQD (reference sequence). The CDR3 has 13 amino acids. Written as DNA, the CDR3 is TGCGCCAGCAGCGCCGGGACTACCTACGAGCAGTACTTC. It yields the protein CASSAGTTYEQYF.

This chain connects TRBV27 to TRBJ2-7, with 12 bases identical to TRBD1. Germline lookup yields CDR1 MNHEY and CDR2 SMNVEV (reference sequence). The CDR3 runs to 16 residues. After removal of 3 bases from V and 7 bases from J, the junction contained 10 bases not matched to a gene. The CDR3 nucleotides read TGTGCCAGCAGTTTCCTTACGGGACAGGGGGCAGGGGAGCAGTACTTC. It is translated as CASSFLTGQGAGEQYF.

This chain links TRBV4-1 with TRBJ2-3; D remains ambiguous. Trimming removed 1 base at V and 0 bases at J, with 8 bases between. Germline V gene sequence: CDR1 MGHRA, CDR2 YSYEKL. The CDR3 has 15 amino acids. CDR3 nucleotide sequence: TGCGCCAGCAGCCAAGTGGCAAGAAGCACAGATACGCAGTATTTT. This codes for CASSQVARSTDTQYF.

The chain uses TRBV7-2 and TRBJ1-3; no clear D gene. This CDR3 has 13 residues. Trimming took 1 base from V and 3 from J, leaving 4 bases between them. CDR1 is SGHTA and CDR2 is FQGNSA in the germline V gene. Here the CDR3 DNA reads TGTGCCAGCAGCTTAGACGGTGGAAACACCATATATTTT. This sequence encodes CASSLDGGNTIYF.

The chain employs TRBV27 and TRBJ2-1, with 12 bases that match TRBD2. This CDR3 region has 15 residues. Germline assignment: CDR1 MNHEY and CDR2 SMNVEV (reference sequence). V shed 5 bases and J 13 bases; nucleotides not matched to a gene: 12. The CDR3 loop is CASSDLAGGPLAQFF. Here the CDR3 DNA reads TGTGCCAGCAGTGACCTAGCGGGAGGGCCCCTGGCACAGTTCTTC.

The chain couples TRBV28 to TRBJ2-1, with 11 bases lining up with TRBD2. Germline V CDR1 and CDR2: MDHEN, SYDVKM. The CDR3 contains 16 residues. J was trimmed by 1 base and V by 5 bases; bases with no gene match: 4. CDR3: CASSTSGSRSYNEQFF. The CDR3 DNA reads TGTGCCAGCAGTACTAGCGGGAGTAGGTCCTACAATGAGCAGTTCTTC.

V gene TRBV13 combines with J gene TRBJ1-2, with D possibly TRBD1 on 6 matching bases. Germline lookup yields CDR1 PRHDT and CDR2 FYEKMQ (reference sequence). The CDR3 runs to 14 residues. V dropped 0 bases and J dropped 6 bases, with 11 bases sitting between them. The CDR3, as DNA: TGTGCCAGCAGCTTAGGGGACAGAGCAAATGGCTACACCTTC. Its translation is CASSLGDRANGYTF.

The CDR3 nucleotides are TGTGCCAGCAGTTTATCAGAATCAGATACGCAGTATTTT. Protein product: CASSLSESDTQYF. The rearrangement joins TRBV28 to TRBJ2-3; D is uncertain. CDR3 length: 13 amino acids. Trimming pared 1 base from V and 4 bases from J, leaving 6 bases between. Germline CDR1 MDHEN, CDR2 SYDVKM.

The V and J genes are TRBV29-1 and TRBJ1-1; a weak D match, TRBD1 (5 bases). Germline V CDR1 and CDR2: SQVTM, ANQGSEA. This CDR3 region has 13 residues. The V end was cut by 0 bases, the J end by 8 bases, with 13 bases between. The CDR3 is CSVEDGTGAEAFF. CDR3 DNA sequence: TGCAGCGTTGAAGATGGAACAGGTGCGGAAGCTTTCTTT.

A remark on this clone: The junction and the germline gene differ at one end; a read error may be behind it. J is TRBJ2-4 and V is TRBV5-8, with D maybe TRBD1 (5 bases). The CDR3 runs to 13 residues. Per the germline V gene, CDR1 is SGHTS and CDR2 is YDEGEE. The CDR3 region is CASSLGYSGAWDF. CDR3 in DNA: TGTGCCAGCAGCTTGGGGTATTCTGGGGCCTGGGACTTC.

This chain joins TRBV25-1 and TRBJ2-3, with TRBD2 identical over 11 bases. V dropped 3 bases and J dropped 4; count of bases not matched to a gene: 6. CDR3 length: 16 amino acids. Germline loops: CDR1 MGHDK, CDR2 SYGVNS. CDR3 bases: TGTGCCAGCAGTGATCGGACTAGCGGGTTGGCAGATACGCAGTATTTT. Translated, it gives CASSDRTSGLADTQYF.

Here the CDR3 DNA reads TGTGCCAGCAGTTTAAGGACTAGCTTCGGGGAGCTGTTTTTT. It translates to CASSLRTSFGELFF. The chain employs TRBV28 and TRBJ2-2; 8 bases are shared with TRBD2. The length of the CDR3 is 14 residues. In germline, CDR1 is MDHEN, CDR2 SYDVKM. The junction had 3 bases not matched to a gene; V was cut back by 2 bases and J by 7 bases.

The chain couples TRBV4-1 to TRBJ2-7; 8 positions agree with TRBD2. Looked up from germline, CDR1 is MGHRA and CDR2 is YSYEKL. The CDR3 contains 13 residues. J gave up 6 bases and V 3 bases, and 4 bases lay outside the gene matches. DNA for the CDR3: TGCGCCAGCAGCCAGAGAGCGGGAGCCGAGCAGTACTTC. This sequence encodes CASSQRAGAEQYF.

This clone was counted once. The chain joins TRBV5-4 to TRBJ2-3; the match to TRBD2 covers 8 bases. The CDR3 contains 15 residues. Per germline, CDR1 SGHNT and CDR2 YYREEE (reference sequence). V trimming: 1 base; J trimming: 4 bases; junction bases outside the gene matches: 5. In DNA, the CDR3 is TGTGCCAGCAGCTTGACGGGAGGGCCCGCAGATACGCAGTATTTT. Translating it yields CASSLTGGPADTQYF.

A single count supports this clone. The V call is TRBV7-9, the J call TRBJ2-2; maybe TRBD2 (6 bases). CDR1 and CDR2 from the germline V gene are SEHNR and FQNEAQ (reference sequence). The CDR3 length is 12 residues. In DNA form, the CDR3 reads TGTATAGTGGGAGGCCCCACCGGGGAGCTGTTTTTT. Encoded protein: CIVGGPTGELFF.

The CDR3 sequence is CASSVTIGGQETQYF. The CDR3 bases are TGTGCCAGCAGTGTGACGATCGGAGGACAAGAGACCCAGTACTTC. The genes are TRBV6-4 and TRBJ2-5, with D possibly TRBD2 on 5 matching bases. Germline V gives CDR1 MRHNA, CDR2 SNTAGT. This CDR3 spans 15 amino acids. V was trimmed by 4 bases and J by 2 bases, leaving 14 bases between them.

The chain combines TRBV7-2 with TRBJ1-5, with 7 bases that match TRBD1. This CDR3 spans 15 amino acids. Per germline, CDR1 SGHTA and CDR2 FQGNSA. The J segment lost 7 bases and the V segment lost 2 bases, leaving 8 bases of the junction unmatched. CDR3 protein: CASSLSQGVRQPQHF. For the CDR3, the DNA is TGTGCCAGCAGCTTAAGCCAGGGGGTGAGGCAGCCCCAGCATTTT.

This clone was detected only a few times. This chain joins TRBV7-9 and TRBJ1-5, with TRBD1 matching over 7 bases. This CDR3 has 16 amino acids. The V gene's germline CDR1 is SEHNR and CDR2 FQNEAQ (reference sequence). J gave up 0 bases and V 5 bases, and 7 bases lay outside the gene matches. CDR3 bases: TGTGCCAGCAGCGAGACGACAGGGATTAGCAATCAGCCCCAGCATTTT. This sequence encodes CASSETTGISNQPQHF.

The chain employs TRBV5-4 and TRBJ1-1; D is ambiguous. Germline V gene lookup returns CDR1 SGHNT and CDR2 YYREEE (reference sequence). This CDR3 spans 12 amino acids. V shed 0 bases and J shed 8 bases, with 8 bases lying between them. CDR3 residues: CASSLGVAEAFF. Written as DNA, the CDR3 is TGTGCCAGCAGCTTGGGGGTAGCCGAAGCTTTCTTT.

The J gene is TRBJ1-1, the V gene TRBV7-6, with a weak D call TRBD1 (6 bases). This CDR3 contains 16 residues. The germline V and J ends were trimmed by 2 bases and 1 base, with 14 bases remaining between them. From germline, CDR1 is SGHVS and CDR2 FNYEAQ. The CDR3 protein is CASSLYPSGANTEAFF. For the CDR3, the DNA is TGTGCCAGCAGCTTATATCCATCAGGGGCGAACACTGAAGCTTTCTTT.

The V call is TRBV27, the J call TRBJ2-5; 11 bases are a match to TRBD2. The CDR3 length is 17 residues. Germline values: CDR1 MNHEY, CDR2 SMNVEV (reference sequence). V lost 6 bases to trimming and J lost 1 base; unmatched junction nucleotides: 10. The DNA for the CDR3 is TGTGCCAGCAGCCGGACTAGCGGGCCAGCCTTCCAAGAGACCCAGTACTTC. As protein: CASSRTSGPAFQETQYF.

This chain links TRBV15 with TRBJ1-4; D call uncertain. The CDR3 extends over 14 amino acids. The V end was cut by 0 bases, the J end by 6 bases, with 8 bases between. CDR1 is LNHNV and CDR2 is YYDKDF in the germline V gene (reference sequence). The CDR3 loop reads CATSRDSGDEKLFF. CDR3 sequence (DNA): TGTGCCACCAGCAGAGATAGTGGCGATGAAAAACTGTTTTTT.

The sample holds one count of this clone. The chain carries TRBV4-2 and TRBJ2-1; D perhaps matches TRBD1 (6 bases). V dropped 4 bases and J dropped 7 bases, with 17 bases sitting between them. Germline assignment: CDR1 LGHNA and CDR2 YNFKEQ. The CDR3 loop spans 15 amino acids. The DNA of the CDR3 is TGTGCCAGCAGCCCGCCCGGGACATTGAAGAATGAGCAGTTCTTC. It yields the protein CASSPPGTLKNEQFF.